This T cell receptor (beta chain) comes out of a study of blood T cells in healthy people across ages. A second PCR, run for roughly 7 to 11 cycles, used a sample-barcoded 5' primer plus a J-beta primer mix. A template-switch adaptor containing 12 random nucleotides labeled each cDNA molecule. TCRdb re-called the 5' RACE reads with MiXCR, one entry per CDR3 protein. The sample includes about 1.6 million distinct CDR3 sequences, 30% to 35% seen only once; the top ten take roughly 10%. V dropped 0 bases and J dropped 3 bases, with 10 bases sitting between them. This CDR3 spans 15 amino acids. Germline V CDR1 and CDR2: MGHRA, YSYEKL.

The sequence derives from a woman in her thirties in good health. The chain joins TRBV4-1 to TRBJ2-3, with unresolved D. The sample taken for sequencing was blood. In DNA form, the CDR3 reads TGCGCCAGCAGCCAAGAAACTCAGCTTACAGATACGCAGTATTTT. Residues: CASSQETQLTDTQYF.